This T cell receptor beta chain was identified during a study of regulatory T cells in long-lasting Graves disease. This clonotype was recorded at least ten times. Antigen unknown. Relying on iRepertoire HTBI primers and Arm-PCR of CDR3 regions, the team built TCR beta libraries. As processed by the authors: Roughly 65 TRBV and about 14 TRBJ segments were identified across samples. A single record per CDR3 protein comes from TCRdb applying MiXCR to the multiplex PCR reads. Here the V and J calls rest on TCRdb's processing, not on the authors' analysis. The sample has around 400,000 distinct CDR3 sequences, roughly a quarter seen once. Notes on the study in general: It was in persistent disease that TRBV28, TRBJ1-2 and TRBJ2-5 were favored. TCR diversity was lower in persistent Graves' patients than in newly diagnosed ones.

V shed 0 bases and J shed 5 bases, with 10 bases lying between them. This CDR3 contains 14 residues. Germline CDR1 reads MNHEY; CDR2 reads SMNVEV (reference sequence). The time point is: persistent/refractory GD, antithyroid drugs over 5 years with positive TRAb. RNA from PBMCs was the source of the TCR library. It was by American Thyroid Association guidelines that Graves' disease was diagnosed. V is TRBV27 and J is TRBJ1-1; D is ambiguous. The TCR comes from a female donor with Graves disease. The specimen was peripheral blood mononuclear cells (PBMCs), collected when the disease was refractory, from a patient treated with antithyroid drugs. The CDR3 DNA is TGTGCCAGCAGTTTATCAAGGGTGAGGACTGAAGCTTTCTTT. Amino acid sequence: CASSLSRVRTEAFF.